This is a list of T cell receptor beta chains from one sample in a study of regulatory T cells in long-lasting Graves disease. In TCRdb, the multiplex PCR reads were re-called with MiXCR into one record per CDR3 protein. The sample includes roughly 320,000 distinct CDR3 sequences, roughly a sixth of them seen just once. The sample was also linked to a second study, of T cells in Graves' hyperthyroidism and ophthalmopathy.

This material consisted of peripheral blood mononuclear cells (PBMCs), taken at new diagnosis, from a patient treated with antithyroid drugs. The receptors here all came from a man between 35 and 55 years old with Graves disease. CDR3s leave out the opening cysteine and the closing phenylalanine or tryptophan. The order of the fields is V gene, J gene, CDR3 protein.

TRBV2,TRBJ2-1,ASSDSGFNEQF
TRBV6-5,TRBJ1-1,ASSLGATQNTEAF
TRBV28,TRBJ2-7,ASSFQRYEQY
TRBV18,TRBJ1-5,ASSPYGQASNQPQH
TRBV7-2,TRBJ2-5,ASSLPPGTSGLQETQY
TRBV7-8,TRBJ1-5,ASSSDQESPQH
TRBV29-1,TRBJ1-1,SGGKNTEAF
TRBV9,TRBJ2-3,ASSVGQGTDTQY
TRBV24-1,TRBJ1-2,ATSGGTAYGYT
TRBV5-1,TRBJ1-1,ASGSGGNTEAF
TRBV3-1,TRBJ1-6,ASSQSQGNSPLH
TRBV12-3/TRBV12-4,TRBJ2-2,ASSQGGWVNTGELF
TRBV7-3,TRBJ2-1,ASSLRRLGEQF
TRBV3-1,TRBJ2-7,ASSQRTGLGGYEQY
TRBV28,TRBJ1-6,ALSRGLNSPLH
TRBV5-1,TRBJ2-3,ASSGGGNTDTQY
TRBV24-1,TRBJ2-5,ATSGVGQGQAGGLIETQY
TRBV6-2/TRBV6-3,TRBJ2-6,ASSWTGGSGANVLT
TRBV12-3/TRBV12-4,TRBJ1-3,ASTDRSVFLGPRSGNTIY
TRBV10-3,TRBJ2-7,AITPGFASYEQY
TRBV6-5,TRBJ2-1,ASSYQPQRGGRRNNEQF
TRBV28,TRBJ2-6,ASSFSSSGASVLT
TRBV20-1,TRBJ2-7,SARDLTGVSYEQY
TRBV5-1,TRBJ2-5,ASSLGSGTQY
TRBV7-8,TRBJ1-2,ASSGDRAYGYT
TRBV5-1,TRBJ1-1,ASSLDRVYTEAF
TRBV6-1,TRBJ2-3,ASSEGLSGNTQY
TRBV30,TRBJ1-1,AWKGAPLNTEAF
TRBV20-1,TRBJ2-5,SARQGGETQY
TRBV30,TRBJ1-2,AWSLTGLEGYT
TRBV20-1,TRBJ2-2,SAIWTGGNTGELF
TRBV12-5,TRBJ1-2,ASGRGQTNYGYT
TRBV27,TRBJ1-5,ASRKYPQQGPGSNQPQH
TRBV11-1,TRBJ2-7,ASSSKTGFYEQY
TRBV7-8,TRBJ2-7,ASSSPGGAYEQY
TRBV20-1,TRBJ2-7,SASLTRLGEQY
TRBV5-5,TRBJ2-5,ASSSPEGWETQY
TRBV7-2,TRBJ2-1,ASSFPGGLYNEQF
TRBV6-2/TRBV6-3,TRBJ2-3,ASSDILGRTDTQY
TRBV5-1,TRBJ2-1,ASSLPGGDEQF
TRBV5-6,TRBJ1-1,ASSPRQLPGEAF
TRBV7-2,TRBJ1-6,ASSLQGMESPLH
TRBV24-1,TRBJ1-1,ATSDFAANEAF
TRBV7-2,TRBJ1-1,ASSPDRYEAF
TRBV7-9,TRBJ2-3,ASSFAIAGRGDTQY
TRBV30,TRBJ2-1,ACSGGVQF
TRBV6-2/TRBV6-3,TRBJ2-5,ASRPVSTGRRETQY
TRBV11-2,TRBJ2-2,ASSGTSGVGELF
TRBV19,TRBJ1-5,ASSPSSLEPQH
TRBV18,TRBJ2-1,ASSPWTGRNEQF
TRBV5-5,TRBJ2-3,ASSLRSSTDTQY
TRBV12-3/TRBV12-4,TRBJ1-2,ASSFFPGGYT